This passage covers 7 T cell receptor beta chains from one sample sequenced in a study of T cells in localized non-small cell lung cancer. The table came from immunoSEQ multiplex PCR; TCRdb's copy has only in-frame clones and leaves some out. The sample shows fewer than 40,000 clones, roughly nine tenths of them seen only once. The input for sequencing was peripheral blood, taken before any cancer treatment. Receptors originate from an older female donor with stage I lung adenocarcinoma.

This sequence joins TRBV4-3 and TRBJ1-1; D remains ambiguous. Looked up from germline, CDR1 is LGHNA and CDR2 is YSLEER. The length of the CDR3 is 15 residues. The V end lost 0 bases, the J end lost 2 bases, and 10 bases lay between the germline ends. The CDR3 DNA reads as TGCGCCAGCAGCCAAGATATCTCCAGAAACACTGAAGCTTTCTTT. Translating gives CASSQDISRNTEAFF.

The gene calls are TRBV6-5 and TRBJ2-5, with D possibly matching TRBD2 (6 bases). This CDR3 is built from 14 residues. CDR1 is MNHEY and CDR2 is SVGAGI in the germline V gene. With 8 bases removed from V and 9 bases from J, the gap between germline ends came to 22 bases. The DNA for the CDR3 is TGTGCCAGCTCCCCAGGTAGCGGTGCTGCGGCCCAGTACTTC. Residues: CASSPGSGAAAQYF.

V usage is TRBV18 and J usage is TRBJ2-3, with unresolved D. Trimming took 0 bases from V and 1 from J, leaving 8 bases between them. The CDR3 has 15 amino acids. Germline V lookup: CDR1 KGHSH, CDR2 LQKENI. The CDR3 coding sequence is TGTGCCAGCTCACCACCGTCTAGGGGCACAGATACGCAGTATTTT. Translated, it gives CASSPPSRGTDTQYF.

The J gene is TRBJ2-2, the V gene TRBV5-6; 11 bases are a match to TRBD1. This CDR3 is 16 amino acids long. Germline lookup yields CDR1 SGHDT and CDR2 YYEEEE. J was trimmed by 7 bases and V by 3 bases; bases with no gene match: 8. The CDR3 spells CASSSPTGTGGGELFF. CDR3 sequence (DNA): TGTGCCAGCAGCTCCCCCACCGGGACAGGGGGCGGGGAGCTGTTTTTT.

The chain links TRBV18 to TRBJ1-3; D gene ambiguous. This CDR3 region has 14 residues. CDR1 is KGHSH and CDR2 is LQKENI in the germline V gene. Trimming stripped 3 bases from V and 5 bases from J, with 11 bases between. The chain's CDR3 is CASSPIGLRNTIYF. In DNA, the CDR3 is TGTGCCAGCTCACCGATAGGGTTAAGAAACACCATATATTTT.

This clone was observed a single time. The chain carries TRBV7-9 and TRBJ2-3; D not certain. The CDR3 has 11 amino acids. The germline CDR1 and CDR2 sequences are SEHNR and FQNEAQ (reference sequence). The ends were cut back, 5 bases at V and 6 bases at J, with 6 bases in the middle. The CDR3 protein is CASSPWDTQYF. CDR3 sequence (DNA): TGTGCCAGCAGCCCTTGGGATACGCAGTATTTT.

The count of this clone is one. This chain uses TRBV5-1 with TRBJ2-1; the match to TRBD2 covers 9 bases. After removal of 6 bases from V and 3 bases from J, the junction contained 7 bases not matched to a gene. The CDR3 sequence is 15 residues long. Germline loops: CDR1 SGHRS, CDR2 YFSETQ. CDR3 protein: CASTGPSGDYNEQFF. For the CDR3, the DNA is TGCGCCAGCACAGGCCCTAGCGGGGACTACAATGAGCAGTTCTTC.